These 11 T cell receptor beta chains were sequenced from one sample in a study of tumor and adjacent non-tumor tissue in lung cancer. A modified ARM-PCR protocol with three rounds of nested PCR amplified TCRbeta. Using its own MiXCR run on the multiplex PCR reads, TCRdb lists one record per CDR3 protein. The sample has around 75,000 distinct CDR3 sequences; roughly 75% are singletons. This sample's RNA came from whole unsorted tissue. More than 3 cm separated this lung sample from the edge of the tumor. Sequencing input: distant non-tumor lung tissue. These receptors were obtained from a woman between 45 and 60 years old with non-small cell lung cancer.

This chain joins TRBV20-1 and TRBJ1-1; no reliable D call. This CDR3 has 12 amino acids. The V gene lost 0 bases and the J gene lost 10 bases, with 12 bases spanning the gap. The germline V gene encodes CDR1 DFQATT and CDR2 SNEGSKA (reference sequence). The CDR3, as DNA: TGCAGTGCTAGAGATGGGTCCTTAGGAGCTTTCTTT. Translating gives CSARDGSLGAFF.

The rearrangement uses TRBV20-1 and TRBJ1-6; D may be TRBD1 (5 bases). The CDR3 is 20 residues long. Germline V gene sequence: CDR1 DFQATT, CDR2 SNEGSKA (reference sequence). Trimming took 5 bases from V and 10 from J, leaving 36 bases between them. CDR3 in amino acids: CSARRIGVVSRTEQGSPLHF. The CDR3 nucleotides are TGCAGTGCTCGGCGGATTGGGGTCGTGTCTCGGACGGAGCAGGGATCACCCCTCCACTTT.

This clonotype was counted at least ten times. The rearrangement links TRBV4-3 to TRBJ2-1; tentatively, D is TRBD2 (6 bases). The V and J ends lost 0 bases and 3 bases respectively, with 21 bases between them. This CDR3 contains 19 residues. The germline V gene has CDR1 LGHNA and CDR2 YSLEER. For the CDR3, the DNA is TGCGCCAGCAGCCAAGAATGGTCTCCAGGAGGGACCCTCTACAATGAGCAGTTCTTC. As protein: CASSQEWSPGGTLYNEQFF.

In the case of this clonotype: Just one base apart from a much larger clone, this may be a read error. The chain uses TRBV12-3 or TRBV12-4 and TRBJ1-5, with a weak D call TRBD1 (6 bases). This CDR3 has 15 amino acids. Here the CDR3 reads CASNLGGIGNQPQHF. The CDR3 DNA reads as TGTGCCAGCAATTTAGGGGGTATAGGCAATCAGCCCCAGCATTTT.

The CDR3 DNA reads TGCAGTGCTAGAGGGACAGGGGACACTGAAGCTTTCTTT. Translating it yields CSARGTGDTEAFF. The J gene is TRBJ1-1, the V gene TRBV20-1; 9 bases are a match to TRBD1. V trimming: 1 base; J trimming: 3 bases; junction bases outside the gene matches: 0. Germline CDR1 DFQATT, CDR2 SNEGSKA (reference sequence). This CDR3 contains 13 residues.

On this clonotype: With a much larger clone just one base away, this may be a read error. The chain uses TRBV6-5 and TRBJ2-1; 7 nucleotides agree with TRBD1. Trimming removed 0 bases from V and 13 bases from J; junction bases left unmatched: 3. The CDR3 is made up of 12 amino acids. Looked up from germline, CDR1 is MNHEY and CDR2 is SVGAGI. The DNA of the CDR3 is TGTGCCAGCAGTTACTCAACAGGGGACCAGTTCTTC. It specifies CASSYSTGDQFF.

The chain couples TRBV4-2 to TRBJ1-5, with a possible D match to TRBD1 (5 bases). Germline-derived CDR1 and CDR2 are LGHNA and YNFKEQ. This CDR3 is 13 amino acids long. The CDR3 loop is CVSSHDRGQPQHF. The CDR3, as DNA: TGTGTTAGCAGCCACGATAGGGGTCAGCCCCAGCATTTT.

CDR3 in amino acids: CASSVNPPTSGLAKNIQYF. The DNA for the CDR3 is TGTGCCAGCAGCGTTAACCCTCCTACTAGCGGACTAGCCAAAAACATTCAGTACTTC. V and J are TRBV7-8 and TRBJ2-4; 8 nucleotides align to TRBD2. Germline V gives CDR1 SGHVS, CDR2 FQNEAQ. CDR3 length equals 19 residues. Trimming at V came to 5 bases and at J to 0 bases, leaving 15 bases not matched to a gene.

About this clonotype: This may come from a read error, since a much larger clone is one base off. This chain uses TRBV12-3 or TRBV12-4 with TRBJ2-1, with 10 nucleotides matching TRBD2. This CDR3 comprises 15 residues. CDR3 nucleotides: TGTGCCGGCAGTTTTGGCCCTAGCGGGAGCAATGAGCAGTTCTTC. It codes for CAGSFGPSGSNEQFF.

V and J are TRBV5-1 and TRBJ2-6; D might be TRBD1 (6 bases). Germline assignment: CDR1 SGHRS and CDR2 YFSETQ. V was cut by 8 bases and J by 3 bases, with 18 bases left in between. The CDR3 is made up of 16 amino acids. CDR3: CASGQGFQYGANVLTF. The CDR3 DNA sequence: TGCGCCAGTGGCCAGGGGTTCCAGTATGGGGCCAACGTCCTGACTTTC.

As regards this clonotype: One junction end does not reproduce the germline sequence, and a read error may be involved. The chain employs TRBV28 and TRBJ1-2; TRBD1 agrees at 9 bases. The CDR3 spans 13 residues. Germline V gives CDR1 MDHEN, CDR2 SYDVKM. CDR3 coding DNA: TGTACCAGCGGACCGACAGGGGGTTCAGGCTACACCTTC. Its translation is CTSGPTGGSGYTF.